Following are 27 T cell receptor beta chains from one sample sequenced in a study of OX40 agonist ivuxolimab in advanced cancers. TCRdb's table, derived via immunoSEQ multiplex PCR, lists solely in-frame clones and lacks some. Of some 21,000 clones in the sample, approximately 83% were seen once. This sample comprised CD4+ or CD8+ T cells sorted from blood, obtained in a trial of the OX40 agonist ivuxolimab. Receptors originate from an adult with an advanced solid tumor such as melanoma, head and neck, liver or kidney cancer.

V and J are TRBV15 and TRBJ2-7; the D is unclear. Trimming stripped 3 bases from V and 3 bases from J, with 15 bases between. The CDR3 length is 15 residues. CDR1 is LNHNV and CDR2 is YYDKDF in the germline V gene (reference sequence). The CDR3 is CATSRRREILYEQYF. In DNA form, the CDR3 reads TGTGCCACCAGCAGGCGCCGTGAGATCCTCTACGAGCAGTACTTC.

The DNA for the CDR3 is TGTGCCAGCAGTTCCCTGAGTACGGCCGGAGAGCAGTACTTC. Encoded protein: CASSSLSTAGEQYF. V gene TRBV13 combines with J gene TRBJ2-7, with D unclear. V lost 6 bases, J lost 7 bases, and 19 bases lay in between. From germline, CDR1 is PRHDT and CDR2 FYEKMQ (reference sequence). The CDR3 has 14 amino acids.

The chain employs TRBV30 and TRBJ1-4; TRBD1 matches 12 bases. This CDR3 has 14 amino acids. With 3 bases clipped from V and 7 bases from J, the junction kept 3 bases outside the gene matches. CDR1 is GTSNPN, CDR2 SVGIG, per germline (reference sequence). The CDR3 region is CAWSPGQGAEKLFF. As DNA, the CDR3 is TGTGCCTGGAGCCCGGGACAGGGGGCTGAAAAACTGTTTTTT.

The chain links TRBV29-1 to TRBJ2-7, with D uncertain. Germline V CDR1 and CDR2: SQVTM, ANQGSEA. V shed 3 bases and J shed 7 bases, with 16 bases lying between them. This CDR3 comprises 13 residues. The CDR3: CSVDNNIGGEQYF. The CDR3 DNA reads as TGCAGCGTTGACAACAACATCGGTGGGGAGCAGTACTTC.

This chain links TRBV12-1 with TRBJ2-7; TRBD1 was called by the table and not checked on the DNA. TRBV12-1 is given as a pseudogene. This CDR3 is built from 13 residues. The CDR3 region is CASSFFRGHEQYF. In DNA, the CDR3 is TGTGCCAGCAGCTTTTTCAGGGGCCACGAGCAGTACTTC.

This clone appeared a few times. Other nucleotide sequences in the sample specify the same CDR3. The J gene is TRBJ2-1, the V gene TRBV5-1; 9 positions match TRBD2. The CDR3 runs 14 residues. V lost 4 bases to trimming and J lost 2 bases; unmatched junction nucleotides: 1. Germline CDR1 is SGHRS and CDR2 is YFSETQ. The CDR3, as DNA: TGCGCCAGCAGCCCTAGCGGGGCCTACAATGAGCAGTTCTTC. This gives the protein CASSPSGAYNEQFF.

CDR3 in amino acids: CASSYSLAGVAGELFF. The CDR3 DNA sequence: TGTGCCAGCAGCTACTCCCTAGCGGGAGTGGCCGGGGAGCTGTTTTTT. V and J are TRBV7-6 and TRBJ2-2, with 10 nucleotides matching TRBD2. J was trimmed by 6 bases and V by 4 bases; bases with no gene match: 8. The germline V gene encodes CDR1 SGHVS and CDR2 FNYEAQ. The CDR3 loop spans 16 amino acids.

This clone was seen only once. The rearrangement joins TRBV5-1 to TRBJ2-7, with 11 positions matching TRBD2. The CDR3 runs 16 residues. Trimming at V came to 2 bases and at J to 5 bases, leaving 9 bases not matched to a gene. Germline-derived CDR1 and CDR2 are SGHRS and YFSETQ. The CDR3 spells CASSFTPGTSGHEQYF. The CDR3, as DNA: TGCGCCAGCAGCTTTACCCCCGGGACTAGCGGCCACGAGCAGTACTTC. The complete variable domain, with remaining parts taken from reference TRBV5-1 and TRBJ2-7, reads KAGVTQTPRYLIKTRGQQVTLSCSPISGHRSVSWYQQTPGQGLQFLFEYFSETQRNKGNFPGRFSGRQFSNSRSEMNVSTLELGDSALYLCASSFTPGTSGHEQYFGPGTRLTVT.

The rearrangement joins TRBV5-6 to TRBJ2-7; a possible D gene is TRBD1 (6 bases). Trimming stripped 3 bases from V and 2 bases from J, with 12 bases between. CDR3 size: 14 residues. Germline V gene data show CDR1 as SGHDT and CDR2 as YYEEEE. CDR3 sequence (DNA): TGTGCCAGCAGCTCGTCGGACAGAACCTACGAGCAGTACTTC. Encoded protein: CASSSSDRTYEQYF. The whole variable domain, filled in from reference TRBV5-6 and TRBJ2-7, reads DAGVTQSPTHLIKTRGQQVTLRCSPKSGHDTVSWYQQALGQGPQFIFQYYEEEERQRGNFPDRFSGHQFPNYSSELNVNALLLGDSALYLCASSSSDRTYEQYFGPGTRLTVT.

This clone was counted between two and nine times. This rearrangement joins TRBV5-6 to TRBJ2-1; D not certain. The V and J ends lost 5 bases and 4 bases respectively, with 16 bases between them. The CDR3 is made up of 15 amino acids. Per the germline V gene, CDR1 is SGHDT and CDR2 is YYEEEE. CDR3 in amino acids: CASSPVSNLYNEQFF. As DNA, the CDR3 is TGTGCCAGCAGTCCCGTGTCGAACCTTTACAATGAGCAGTTCTTC. Supplemented by reference TRBV5-6 and TRBJ2-1, the full variable domain reads DAGVTQSPTHLIKTRGQQVTLRCSPKSGHDTVSWYQQALGQGPQFIFQYYEEEERQRGNFPDRFSGHQFPNYSSELNVNALLLGDSALYLCASSPVSNLYNEQFFGPGTRLTVL.

The V gene is TRBV5-6, the J gene TRBJ2-5; the D is unclear. Germline V CDR1 and CDR2: SGHDT, YYEEEE. V was shortened by 5 bases and J by 3 bases, with 20 bases between the two germline ends. This CDR3 has 16 residues. CDR3 region: CASRSEVARQEETQYF. The CDR3 bases are TGTGCCAGCAGGTCTGAAGTGGCCCGCCAAGAAGAGACCCAGTACTTC.

J is TRBJ1-1 and V is TRBV19; the D is unclear. Germline-derived CDR1 and CDR2 are LNHDA and SQIVND (reference sequence). This CDR3 region has 13 residues. The V end lost 1 base, the J end lost 6 bases, and 9 bases lay between the germline ends. The CDR3 DNA sequence: TGTGCCAGTAGTATAGGCAAGAAATCTGAAGCTTTCTTT. Protein sequence: CASSIGKKSEAFF.

The CDR3 here is CASSERIYNEQFF. Written as DNA, the CDR3 is TGTGCCAGCAGTGAGCGGATCTACAATGAGCAGTTCTTC. The chain combines TRBV2 with TRBJ2-1; D unresolved. V was cut by 3 bases and J by 3 bases, with 6 bases left in between. Germline V gene data show CDR1 as SNHLY and CDR2 as FYNNEI. The CDR3 loop spans 13 amino acids.

This sequence joins TRBV5-6 and TRBJ1-1, with a tentative D call TRBD1 (6 bases). This CDR3 spans 17 amino acids. The germline V and J ends were trimmed by 3 bases and 3 bases, with 21 bases remaining between them. CDR1 is SGHDT and CDR2 is YYEEEE in the germline V gene. Here the CDR3 reads CASSSWGLQGGHTEAFF. Written as DNA, the CDR3 is TGTGCCAGCAGCTCCTGGGGGTTACAGGGAGGTCACACTGAAGCTTTCTTT. The full variable domain, with the rest looked up from reference TRBV5-6 and TRBJ1-1, is DAGVTQSPTHLIKTRGQQVTLRCSPKSGHDTVSWYQQALGQGPQFIFQYYEEEERQRGNFPDRFSGHQFPNYSSELNVNALLLGDSALYLCASSSWGLQGGHTEAFFGQGTRLTVV.

The chain uses TRBV6-1 and TRBJ2-7; D unresolved. The CDR3 sequence is 14 residues long. Trimming shortened V by 3 bases and J by 3 bases, and 12 bases separated the two germline ends. Germline V gene lookup returns CDR1 MNHNS and CDR2 SASEGT. The CDR3 sequence is CASSEILVGYEQYF. CDR3 sequence (DNA): TGTGCCAGCAGTGAGATACTTGTGGGCTACGAGCAGTACTTC.

This chain links TRBV7-9 with TRBJ2-3; the D call may be TRBD1 or TRBD2 (5 bases each). V was shortened by 6 bases and J by 11 bases, with 12 bases between the two germline ends. The CDR3 loop spans 11 amino acids. Germline CDR1 SEHNR, CDR2 FQNEAQ (reference sequence). This chain's CDR3 is CASRTGTLQYF. DNA of the CDR3: TGTGCCAGCAGGACCGGGACCCTGCAGTATTTT.

The V call is TRBV9, the J call TRBJ2-1; 9 nucleotides line up with TRBD2. J was trimmed by 6 bases and V by 2 bases; bases with no gene match: 6. Germline V gene sequence: CDR1 SGDLS, CDR2 YYNGEE. The CDR3 is 15 amino acids. CDR3 region: CASSVGGRAGNEQFF. DNA for the CDR3: TGTGCCAGCAGCGTCGGCGGGAGGGCCGGCAATGAGCAGTTCTTC.

The J gene is TRBJ2-1, the V gene TRBV7-3, with D possibly matching TRBD2 (7 bases). Germline CDR1 is SGHTA and CDR2 is FQGTGA. CDR3 length: 14 residues. Trimming pared 2 bases from V and 8 bases from J, leaving 13 bases between. The CDR3 DNA is TGTGCCAGCAGCTTATTCGGGGGGCTGGATGAGCAGTTCTTC. Its protein is CASSLFGGLDEQFF.

The chain couples TRBV19 to TRBJ2-7; 9 positions agree with TRBD2. The CDR3 has 14 residues. Trimming removed 5 bases from V and 4 bases from J; junction bases left unmatched: 6. Germline V gene sequence: CDR1 LNHDA, CDR2 SQIVND (reference sequence). In DNA, the CDR3 is TGTGCCAGTAGTCTTACTAGCGGGTCGTACGAGCAGTACTTC. As protein: CASSLTSGSYEQYF.

The rearrangement links TRBV15 to TRBJ2-1; D possibly uses TRBD1 or TRBD2 (5 bases each). With 5 bases removed from V and 0 bases from J, the gap between germline ends came to 17 bases. The CDR3 sequence is 17 residues long. The germline V gene has CDR1 LNHNV and CDR2 YYDKDF (reference sequence). CDR3 sequence: CATSVRPGLGSYNEQFF. DNA of the CDR3: TGTGCCACCAGCGTCCGGCCGGGGCTAGGCTCCTACAATGAGCAGTTCTTC. Supplemented by reference TRBV15 and TRBJ2-1, the full variable domain reads DAMVIQNPRYQVTQFGKPVTLSCSQTLNHNVMYWYQQKSSQAPKLLFHYYDKDFNNEADTPDNFQSRRPNTSFCFLDIRSPGLGDTAMYLCATSVRPGLGSYNEQFFGPGTRLTVL.

The gene calls are TRBV28 and TRBJ1-1; TRBD1 is a possible D gene (6 bases). With 2 bases removed from V and 7 bases from J, the gap between germline ends came to 11 bases. CDR3 length: 13 amino acids. From germline, CDR1 is MDHEN and CDR2 SYDVKM. CDR3 nucleotides: TGTGCCAGCAGTTTAAAAAAGGGGGGTGAAGCTTTCTTT. Amino acids: CASSLKKGGEAFF.

The V gene is TRBV5-6, the J gene TRBJ1-1; D perhaps matches TRBD1 (6 bases). The CDR3 contains 14 residues. Trimming removed 2 bases at V and 3 bases at J, with 11 bases between. Germline assignment: CDR1 SGHDT and CDR2 YYEEEE. This CDR3 is CASSLQGFDTEAFF. Written as DNA, the CDR3 is TGTGCCAGCAGCTTACAGGGATTTGACACTGAAGCTTTCTTT.

The genes are TRBV2 and TRBJ2-1; 9 nucleotides align to TRBD1. This CDR3 spans 16 amino acids. J was trimmed by 6 bases and V by 5 bases; bases with no gene match: 11. CDR1 SNHLY and CDR2 FYNNEI come from the germline V gene. The CDR3 coding sequence is TGTGCCAGCAGTCTTGCCCCGGGACAGGGAGTCAATGAGCAGTTCTTC. This codes for CASSLAPGQGVNEQFF.

This chain links TRBV11-3 with TRBJ1-2; D is possibly TRBD1 (6 bases). The V end lost 3 bases, the J end lost 11 bases, and 16 bases lay between the germline ends. This CDR3 has 13 residues. Germline V lookup: CDR1 SGHNT, CDR2 YENEEA. The CDR3 DNA follows: TGTGCCAGCAGCTTGGGACAATCTATGAGATACACCTTC. Its translation: CASSLGQSMRYTF.

In DNA form, the CDR3 reads TGCGCCAGCAGCCAAGTCCTCAGTCTAAATGAGCAGTTCTTC. Translated: CASSQVLSLNEQFF. The chain recombines TRBV4-1 with TRBJ2-1; D unresolved. V lost 1 base and J lost 7, with 11 bases in between. This CDR3 is built from 14 residues. In germline, CDR1 is MGHRA, CDR2 YSYEKL.

This chain links TRBV19 with TRBJ1-2; D not certain. V lost 7 bases and J lost 0, with 15 bases in between. The CDR3 totals 15 residues. Germline lookup yields CDR1 LNHDA and CDR2 SQIVND (reference sequence). For the CDR3, the DNA is TGTGCCAGTACACCCAGGACCGAGACTAACTATGGCTACACCTTC. Its translation: CASTPRTETNYGYTF.

V gene TRBV6-5 combines with J gene TRBJ1-2; D uncertain. CDR3 length: 15 amino acids. V was clipped by 0 bases and J by 4 bases, with 12 bases between them. Germline V gives CDR1 MNHEY, CDR2 SVGAGI. The CDR3 bases are TGTGCCAGCAGTTACTCGTTGTTAGACGGCTATGGCTACACCTTC. This codes for CASSYSLLDGYGYTF.